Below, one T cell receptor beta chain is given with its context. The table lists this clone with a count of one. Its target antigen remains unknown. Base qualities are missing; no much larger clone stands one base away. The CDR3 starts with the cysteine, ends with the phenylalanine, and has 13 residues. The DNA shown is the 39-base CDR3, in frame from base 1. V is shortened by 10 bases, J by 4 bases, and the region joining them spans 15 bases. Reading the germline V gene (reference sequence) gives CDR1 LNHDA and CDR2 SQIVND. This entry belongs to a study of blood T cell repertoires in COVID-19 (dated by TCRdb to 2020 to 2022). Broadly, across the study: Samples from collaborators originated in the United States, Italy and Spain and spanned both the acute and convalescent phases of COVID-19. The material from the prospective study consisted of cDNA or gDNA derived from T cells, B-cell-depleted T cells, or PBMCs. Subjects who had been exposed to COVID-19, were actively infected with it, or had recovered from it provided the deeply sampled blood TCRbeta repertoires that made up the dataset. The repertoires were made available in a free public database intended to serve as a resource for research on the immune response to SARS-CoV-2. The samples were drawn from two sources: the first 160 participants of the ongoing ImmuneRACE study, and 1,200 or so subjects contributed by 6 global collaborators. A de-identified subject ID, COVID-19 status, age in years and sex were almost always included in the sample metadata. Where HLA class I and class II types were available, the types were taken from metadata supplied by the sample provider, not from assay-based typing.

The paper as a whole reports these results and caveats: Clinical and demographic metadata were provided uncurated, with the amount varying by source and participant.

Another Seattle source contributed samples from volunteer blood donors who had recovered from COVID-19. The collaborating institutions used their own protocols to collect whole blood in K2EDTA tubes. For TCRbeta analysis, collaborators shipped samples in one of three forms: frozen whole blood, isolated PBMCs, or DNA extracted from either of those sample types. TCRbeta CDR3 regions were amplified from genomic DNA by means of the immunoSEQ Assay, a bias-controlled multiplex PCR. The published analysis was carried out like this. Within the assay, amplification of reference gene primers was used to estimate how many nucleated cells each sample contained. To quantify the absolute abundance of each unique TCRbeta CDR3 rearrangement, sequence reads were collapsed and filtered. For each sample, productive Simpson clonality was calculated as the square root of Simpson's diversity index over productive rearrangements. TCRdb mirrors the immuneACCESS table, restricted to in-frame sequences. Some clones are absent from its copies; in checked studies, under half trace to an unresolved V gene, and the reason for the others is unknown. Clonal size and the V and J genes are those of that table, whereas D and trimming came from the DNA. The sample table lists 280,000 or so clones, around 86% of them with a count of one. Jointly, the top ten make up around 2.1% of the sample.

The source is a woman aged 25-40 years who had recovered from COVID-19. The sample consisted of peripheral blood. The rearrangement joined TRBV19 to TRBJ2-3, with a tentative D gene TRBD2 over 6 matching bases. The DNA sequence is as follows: TGTGCCACTTCGGCGGGAATGGCAGATACGCAGTATTTT. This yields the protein CATSAGMADTQYF.